This TCR beta chain was recorded in a study of control samples from healthy donors and cancer patients (dated by TCRdb to 2018 to 2021). The library was generated by the immunoSEQ multiplex PCR assay. In TCRdb, the immuneACCESS table is reduced to in-frame sequences with V and J assigned. These tables do not hold every clone; where another copy was compared, an unresolved V gene accounts for under half, and the others remain unexplained. In this sample the table shows about 120,000 clones, around 90% of which occur a single time. Of the sample, around 40% is held by the ten largest clones. With respect to this clone: What this receptor recognizes is not known. No per-base quality is available; no much larger clone lies one base away.

Trimming removed 3 bases from V and 3 bases from J; the gene matches leave 4 bases unexplained. Measured from the cysteine to the phenylalanine, the CDR3 is 14 residues long. The only DNA kept is the CDR3, 42 bases in frame from the first base. As encoded in the germline V gene, CDR1 is SGHRS while CDR2 is YFSETQ. This TCR was sampled from a man aged 50-60 years in good health. Input material: blood. The chain uses TRBV5-1 and TRBJ1-2, with 8 middle bases fitting TRBD1. The CDR3 reads as follows: CASSSPDRDYGYTF. The nucleotide sequence reads as follows: TGCGCCAGCAGCTCCCCGGACAGGGACTATGGCTACACCTTC.